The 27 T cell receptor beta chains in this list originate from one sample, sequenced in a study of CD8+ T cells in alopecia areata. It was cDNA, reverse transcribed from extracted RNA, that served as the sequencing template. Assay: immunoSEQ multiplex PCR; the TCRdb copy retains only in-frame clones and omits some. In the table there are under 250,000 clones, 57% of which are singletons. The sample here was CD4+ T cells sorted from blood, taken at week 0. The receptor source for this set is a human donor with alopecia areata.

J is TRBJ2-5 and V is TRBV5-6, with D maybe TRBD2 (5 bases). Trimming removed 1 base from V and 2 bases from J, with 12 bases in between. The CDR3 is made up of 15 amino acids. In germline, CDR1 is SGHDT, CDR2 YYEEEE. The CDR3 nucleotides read TGTGCCAGCAGCTTGCGGGGTGGCGGGCAAGAGACCCAGTACTTC. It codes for CASSLRGGGQETQYF.

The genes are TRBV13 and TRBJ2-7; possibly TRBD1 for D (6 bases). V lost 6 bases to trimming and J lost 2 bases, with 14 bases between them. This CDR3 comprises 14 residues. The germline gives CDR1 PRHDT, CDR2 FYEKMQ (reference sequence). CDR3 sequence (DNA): TGTGCCAGCAGGCGCCGAGAGGGGGCCTACGAGCAGTACTTC. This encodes CASRRREGAYEQYF.

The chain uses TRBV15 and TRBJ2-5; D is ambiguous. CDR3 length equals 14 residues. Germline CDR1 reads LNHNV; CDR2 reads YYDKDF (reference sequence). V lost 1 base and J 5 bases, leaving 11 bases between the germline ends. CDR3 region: CATSRARAWETQYF. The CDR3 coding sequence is TGTGCCACCAGCAGAGCCCGAGCATGGGAGACCCAGTACTTC.

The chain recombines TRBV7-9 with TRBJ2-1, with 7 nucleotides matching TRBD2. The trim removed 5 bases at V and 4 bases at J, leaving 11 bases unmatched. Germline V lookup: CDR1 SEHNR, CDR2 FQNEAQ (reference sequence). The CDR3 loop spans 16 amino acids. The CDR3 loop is CASSPRGGGVYNEQFF. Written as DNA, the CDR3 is TGTGCCAGCAGCCCCCGGGGCGGGGGAGTATACAATGAGCAGTTCTTC.

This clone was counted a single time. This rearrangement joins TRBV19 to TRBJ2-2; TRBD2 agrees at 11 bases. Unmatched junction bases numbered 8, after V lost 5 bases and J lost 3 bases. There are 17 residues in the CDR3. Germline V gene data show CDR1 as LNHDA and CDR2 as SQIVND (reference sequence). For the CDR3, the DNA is TGTGCCAGTAGTTTAACTAGCGGGAGAAGGGACACCGGGGAGCTGTTTTTT. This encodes CASSLTSGRRDTGELFF.

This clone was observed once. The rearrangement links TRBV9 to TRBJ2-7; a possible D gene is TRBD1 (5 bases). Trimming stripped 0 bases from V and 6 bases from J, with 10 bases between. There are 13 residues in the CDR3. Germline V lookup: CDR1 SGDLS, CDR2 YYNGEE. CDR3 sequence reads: CASSVDRGGEQYF. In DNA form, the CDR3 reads TGTGCCAGCAGCGTAGATAGGGGTGGCGAGCAGTACTTC. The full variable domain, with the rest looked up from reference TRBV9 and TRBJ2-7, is DSGVTQTPKHLITATGQRVTLRCSPRSGDLSVYWYQQSLDQGLQFLIQYYNGEERAKGNILERFSAQQFPDLHSELNLSSLELGDSALYFCASSVDRGGEQYFGPGTRLTVT.

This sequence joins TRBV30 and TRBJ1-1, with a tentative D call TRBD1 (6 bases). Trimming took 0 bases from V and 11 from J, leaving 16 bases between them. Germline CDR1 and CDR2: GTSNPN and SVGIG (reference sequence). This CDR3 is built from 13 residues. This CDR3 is CAWSVQGVEKAFF. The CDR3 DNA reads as TGTGCCTGGAGTGTACAGGGAGTGGAAAAGGCTTTCTTT.

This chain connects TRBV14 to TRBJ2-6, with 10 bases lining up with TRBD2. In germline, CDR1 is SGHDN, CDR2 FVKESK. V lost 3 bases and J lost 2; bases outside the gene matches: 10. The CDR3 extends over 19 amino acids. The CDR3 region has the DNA TGTGCCAGCAGCCACCTAGCGGGAGAAGAAGCTGCTGGGGCCAACGTCCTGACTTTC. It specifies CASSHLAGEEAAGANVLTF. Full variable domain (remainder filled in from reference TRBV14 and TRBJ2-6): EAGVTQFPSHSVIEKGQTVTLRCDPISGHDNLYWYRRVMGKEIKFLLHFVKESKQDESGMPNNRFLAERTGGTYSTLKVQPAELEDSGVYFCASSHLAGEEAAGANVLTFGAGSRLTVL.

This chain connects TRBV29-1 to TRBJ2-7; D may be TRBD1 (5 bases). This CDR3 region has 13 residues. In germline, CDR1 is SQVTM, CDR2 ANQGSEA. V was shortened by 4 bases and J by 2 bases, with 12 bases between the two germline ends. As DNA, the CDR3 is TGCAGCGTTGCTGGAGACAGTCCCTACGAGCAGTACTTC. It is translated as CSVAGDSPYEQYF.

CDR3 sequence reads: CASSATRNYGYTF. For the CDR3, the DNA is TGTGCCAGCAGCGCGACACGCAACTATGGCTACACCTTC. The V gene is TRBV9, the J gene TRBJ1-2; D is undetermined. The CDR3 spans 13 residues. V was trimmed by 3 bases and J by 2 bases, leaving 8 bases between them. The germline V gene encodes CDR1 SGDLS and CDR2 YYNGEE. Filled out from reference TRBV9 and TRBJ1-2, the complete variable domain reads DSGVTQTPKHLITATGQRVTLRCSPRSGDLSVYWYQQSLDQGLQFLIQYYNGEERAKGNILERFSAQQFPDLHSELNLSSLELGDSALYFCASSATRNYGYTFGSGTRLTVV.

The CDR3 region is CASSWTGNEKLFF. In nucleotides, the CDR3 is TGCGCCAGCAGCTGGACAGGGAATGAAAAACTGTTTTTT. The chain employs TRBV4-1 and TRBJ1-4, with TRBD1 matching over 8 bases. Germline V gene lookup returns CDR1 MGHRA and CDR2 YSYEKL. Trimming removed 5 bases from V and 5 bases from J; junction bases left unmatched: 1. The length of the CDR3 is 13 residues.

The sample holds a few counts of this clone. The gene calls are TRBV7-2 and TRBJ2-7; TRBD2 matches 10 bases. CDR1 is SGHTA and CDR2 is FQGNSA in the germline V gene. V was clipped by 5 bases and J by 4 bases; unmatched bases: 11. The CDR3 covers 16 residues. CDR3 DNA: TGTGCCAGCAGCCCCGGGCCTAGCGGGGGAGGGTACGAGCAGTACTTC. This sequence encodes CASSPGPSGGGYEQYF.

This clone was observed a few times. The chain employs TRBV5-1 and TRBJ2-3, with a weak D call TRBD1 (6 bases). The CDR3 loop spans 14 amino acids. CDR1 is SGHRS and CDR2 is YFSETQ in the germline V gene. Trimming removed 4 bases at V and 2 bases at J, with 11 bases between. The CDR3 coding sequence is TGCGCCAGCAGCCCGGGACAATTCACAGATACGCAGTATTTT. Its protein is CASSPGQFTDTQYF.

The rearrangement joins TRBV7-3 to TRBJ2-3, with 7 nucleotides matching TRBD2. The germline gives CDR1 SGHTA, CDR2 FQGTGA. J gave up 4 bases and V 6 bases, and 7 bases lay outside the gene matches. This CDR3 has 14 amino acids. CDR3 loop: CASRGLVVADTQYF. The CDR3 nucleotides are TGTGCCAGCAGAGGACTAGTAGTCGCAGATACGCAGTATTTT.

The CDR3 bases are TGTGCCTGGAGTGTCGGGTTGATCAACACTGAAGCTTTCTTT. This gives the protein CAWSVGLINTEAFF. The chain combines TRBV30 with TRBJ1-1, with D unclear. The ends were cut back, 0 bases at V and 2 bases at J, with 10 bases in the middle. Germline V gives CDR1 GTSNPN, CDR2 SVGIG (reference sequence). CDR3 length: 14 residues.

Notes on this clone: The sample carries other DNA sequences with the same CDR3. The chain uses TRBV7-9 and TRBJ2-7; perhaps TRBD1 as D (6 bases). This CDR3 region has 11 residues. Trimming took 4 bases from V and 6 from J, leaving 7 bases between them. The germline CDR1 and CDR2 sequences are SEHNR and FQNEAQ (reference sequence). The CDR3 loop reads CASSSQGEQYF. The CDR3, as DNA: TGTGCCAGCAGCTCACAGGGCGAGCAGTACTTC. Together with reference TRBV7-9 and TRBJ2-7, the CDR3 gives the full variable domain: DTGVSQNPRHKITKRGQNVTFRCDPISEHNRLYWYRQTLGQGPEFLTYFQNEAQLEKSRLLSDRFSAERPKGSFSTLEIQRTEQGDSAMYLCASSSQGEQYFGPGTRLTVT.

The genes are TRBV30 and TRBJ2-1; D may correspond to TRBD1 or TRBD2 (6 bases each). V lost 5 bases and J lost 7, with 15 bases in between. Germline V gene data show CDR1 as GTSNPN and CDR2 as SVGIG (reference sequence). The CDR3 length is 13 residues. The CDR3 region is CAWGGQGSNEQFF. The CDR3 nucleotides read TGTGCCTGGGGGGGGCAGGGATCAAATGAGCAGTTCTTC.

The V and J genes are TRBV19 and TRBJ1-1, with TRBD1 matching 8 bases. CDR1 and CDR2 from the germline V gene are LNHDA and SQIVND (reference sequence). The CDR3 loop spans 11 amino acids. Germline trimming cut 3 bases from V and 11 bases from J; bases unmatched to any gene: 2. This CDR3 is CASSIGTGAFF. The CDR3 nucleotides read TGTGCCAGTAGTATCGGGACAGGTGCTTTCTTT. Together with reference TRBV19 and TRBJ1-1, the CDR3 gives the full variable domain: DGGITQSPKYLFRKEGQNVTLSCEQNLNHDAMYWYRQDPGQGLRLIYYSQIVNDFQKGDIAEGYSVSREKKESFPLTVTSAQKNPTAFYLCASSIGTGAFFGQGTRLTVV.

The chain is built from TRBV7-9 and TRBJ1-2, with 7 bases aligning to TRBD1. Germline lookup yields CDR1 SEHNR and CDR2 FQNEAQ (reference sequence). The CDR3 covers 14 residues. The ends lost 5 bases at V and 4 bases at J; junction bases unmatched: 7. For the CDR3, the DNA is TGTGCCAGCAGCCGACAGGGCCGACCCTATGGCTACACCTTC. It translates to CASSRQGRPYGYTF. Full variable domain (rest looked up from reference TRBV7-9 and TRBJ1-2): DTGVSQNPRHKITKRGQNVTFRCDPISEHNRLYWYRQTLGQGPEFLTYFQNEAQLEKSRLLSDRFSAERPKGSFSTLEIQRTEQGDSAMYLCASSRQGRPYGYTFGSGTRLTVV.

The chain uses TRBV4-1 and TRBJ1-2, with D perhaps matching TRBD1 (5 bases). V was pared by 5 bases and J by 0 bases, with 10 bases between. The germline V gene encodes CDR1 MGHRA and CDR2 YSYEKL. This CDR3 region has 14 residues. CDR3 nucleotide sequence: TGCGCCAGCAGCAGGGGACTTTCTAACTATGGCTACACCTTC. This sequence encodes CASSRGLSNYGYTF.

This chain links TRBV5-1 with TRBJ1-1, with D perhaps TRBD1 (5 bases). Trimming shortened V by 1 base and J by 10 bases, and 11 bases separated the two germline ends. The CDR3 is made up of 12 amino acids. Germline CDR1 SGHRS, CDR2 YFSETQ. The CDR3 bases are TGCGCCAGCAGCTTGCAAGGGACCGGAGCTTTCTTT. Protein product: CASSLQGTGAFF.

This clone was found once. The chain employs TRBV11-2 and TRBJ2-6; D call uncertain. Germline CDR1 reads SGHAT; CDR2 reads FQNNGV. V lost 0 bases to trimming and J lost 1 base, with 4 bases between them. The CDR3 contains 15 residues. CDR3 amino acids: CASSLDISGANVLTF. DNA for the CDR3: TGTGCCAGCAGCTTAGATATTTCTGGGGCCAACGTCCTGACTTTC. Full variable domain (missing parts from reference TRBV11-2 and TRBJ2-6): EAGVAQSPRYKIIEKRQSVAFWCNPISGHATLYWYQQILGQGPKLLIQFQNNGVVDDSQLPKDRFSAERLKGVDSTLKIQPAKLEDSAVYLCASSLDISGANVLTFGAGSRLTVL.

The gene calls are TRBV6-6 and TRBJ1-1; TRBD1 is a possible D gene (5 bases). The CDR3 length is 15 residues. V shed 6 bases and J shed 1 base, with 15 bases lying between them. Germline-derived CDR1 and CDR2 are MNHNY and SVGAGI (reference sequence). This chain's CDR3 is CASSQTRRGNTEAFF. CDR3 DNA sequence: TGTGCCAGCAGCCAAACTCGGAGGGGGAACACTGAAGCTTTCTTT.

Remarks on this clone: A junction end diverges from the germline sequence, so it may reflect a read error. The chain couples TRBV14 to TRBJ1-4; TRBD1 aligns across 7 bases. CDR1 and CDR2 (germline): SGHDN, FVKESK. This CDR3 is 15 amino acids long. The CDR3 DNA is TGTGCCAGCAGCCAAGAAAGGGGGCAGAACGAAAAACTGCTTTTT. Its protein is CASSQERGQNEKLLF.

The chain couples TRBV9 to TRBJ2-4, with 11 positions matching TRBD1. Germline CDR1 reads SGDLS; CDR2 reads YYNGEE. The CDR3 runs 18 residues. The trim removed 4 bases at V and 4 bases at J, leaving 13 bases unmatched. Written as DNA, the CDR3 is TGTGCCAGCAGCCCTCACTCCACCGGGACAGGGGGTAAAAACATTCAGTACTTC. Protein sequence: CASSPHSTGTGGKNIQYF.

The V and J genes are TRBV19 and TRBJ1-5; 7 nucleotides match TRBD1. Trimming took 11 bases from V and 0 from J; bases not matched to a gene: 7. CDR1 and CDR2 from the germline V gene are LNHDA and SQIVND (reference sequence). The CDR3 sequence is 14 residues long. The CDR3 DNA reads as TGTGCCGGAGGGGAGGGGGCTAGCAATCAGCCCCAGCATTTT. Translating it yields CAGGEGASNQPQHF. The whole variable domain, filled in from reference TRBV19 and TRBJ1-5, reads DGGITQSPKYLFRKEGQNVTLSCEQNLNHDAMYWYRQDPGQGLRLIYYSQIVNDFQKGDIAEGYSVSREKKESFPLTVTSAQKNPTAFYLCAGGEGASNQPQHFGDGTRLSIL.

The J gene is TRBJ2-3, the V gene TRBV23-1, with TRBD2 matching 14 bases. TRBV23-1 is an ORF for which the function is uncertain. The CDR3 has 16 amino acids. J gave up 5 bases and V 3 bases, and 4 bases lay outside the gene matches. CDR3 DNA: TGCGCCAGCAGTCAGGGACTAGCGGGGGAGGGAGATACGCAGTATTTT. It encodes CASSQGLAGEGDTQYF.